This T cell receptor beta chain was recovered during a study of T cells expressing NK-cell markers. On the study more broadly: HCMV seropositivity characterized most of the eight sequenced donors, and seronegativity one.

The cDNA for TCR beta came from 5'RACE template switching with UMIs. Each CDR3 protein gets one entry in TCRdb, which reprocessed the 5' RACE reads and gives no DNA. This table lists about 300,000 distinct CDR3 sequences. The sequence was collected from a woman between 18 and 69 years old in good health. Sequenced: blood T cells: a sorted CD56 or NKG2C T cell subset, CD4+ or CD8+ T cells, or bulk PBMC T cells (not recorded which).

The CDR3 here is CASSARGAGQPQHF. This rearrangement joins TRBV3-1 to TRBJ1-5; TCRdb returns TRBD1, unconfirmable since there is no DNA. In germline, CDR1 is LGHDT, CDR2 YNNKEL (reference sequence). The CDR3 totals 14 residues.